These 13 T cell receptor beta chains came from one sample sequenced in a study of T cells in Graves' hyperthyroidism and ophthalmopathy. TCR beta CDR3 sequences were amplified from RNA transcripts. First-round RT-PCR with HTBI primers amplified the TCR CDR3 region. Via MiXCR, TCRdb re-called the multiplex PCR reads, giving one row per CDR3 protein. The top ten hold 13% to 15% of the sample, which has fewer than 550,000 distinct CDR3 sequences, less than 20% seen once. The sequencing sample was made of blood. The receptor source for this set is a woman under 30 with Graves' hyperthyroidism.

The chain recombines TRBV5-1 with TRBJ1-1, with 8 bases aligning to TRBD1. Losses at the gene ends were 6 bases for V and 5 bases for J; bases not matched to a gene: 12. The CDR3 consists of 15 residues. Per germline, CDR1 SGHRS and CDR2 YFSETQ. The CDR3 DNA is TGCGCCAGCACCCCCGGGACAGGTTGGTGGACTGAAGCTTTCTTT. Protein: CASTPGTGWWTEAFF.

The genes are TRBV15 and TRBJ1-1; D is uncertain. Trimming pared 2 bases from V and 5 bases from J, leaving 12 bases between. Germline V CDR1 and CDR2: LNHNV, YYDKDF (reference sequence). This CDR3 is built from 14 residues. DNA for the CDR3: TGTGCCACCAGCAGAAAGCGGGGAAGGACTGAAGCTTTCTTT. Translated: CATSRKRGRTEAFF. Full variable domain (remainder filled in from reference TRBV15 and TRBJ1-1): DAMVIQNPRYQVTQFGKPVTLSCSQTLNHNVMYWYQQKSSQAPKLLFHYYDKDFNNEADTPDNFQSRRPNTSFCFLDIRSPGLGDTAMYLCATSRKRGRTEAFFGQGTRLTVV.

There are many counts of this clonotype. CDR3 nucleotides: TGTGCCAGCAGCCTGGGGGGAGTCAACGTCCTGACTTTC. Translated: CASSLGGVNVLTF. The chain combines TRBV7-3 with TRBJ2-6, with TRBD2 as a possible D gene (6 bases). CDR1 is SGHTA and CDR2 is FQGTGA in the germline V gene. Trimming took 5 bases from V and 9 from J, leaving 11 bases between them. The CDR3 contains 13 residues.

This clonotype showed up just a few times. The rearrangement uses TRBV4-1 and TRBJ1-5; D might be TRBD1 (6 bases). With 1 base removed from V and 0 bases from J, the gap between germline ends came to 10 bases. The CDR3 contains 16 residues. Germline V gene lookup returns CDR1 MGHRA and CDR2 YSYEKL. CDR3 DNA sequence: TGCGCCAGCAGCCAAGCGGACAGTGTTAGCAATCAGCCCCAGCATTTT. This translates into CASSQADSVSNQPQHF.

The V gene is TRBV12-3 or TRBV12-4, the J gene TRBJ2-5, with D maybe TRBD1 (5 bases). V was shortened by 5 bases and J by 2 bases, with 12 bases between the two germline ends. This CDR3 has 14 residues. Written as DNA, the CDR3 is TGTGCCAGCAGTGTTCAGGGCGTACAAGAGACCCAGTACTTC. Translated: CASSVQGVQETQYF.

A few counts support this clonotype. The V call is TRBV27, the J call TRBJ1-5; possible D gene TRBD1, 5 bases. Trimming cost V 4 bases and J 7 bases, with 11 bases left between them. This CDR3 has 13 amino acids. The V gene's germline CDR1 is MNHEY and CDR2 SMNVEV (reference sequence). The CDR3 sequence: CASSSRGEQPQHF. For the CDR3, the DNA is TGTGCCAGCAGTTCGAGGGGCGAGCAGCCCCAGCATTTT.

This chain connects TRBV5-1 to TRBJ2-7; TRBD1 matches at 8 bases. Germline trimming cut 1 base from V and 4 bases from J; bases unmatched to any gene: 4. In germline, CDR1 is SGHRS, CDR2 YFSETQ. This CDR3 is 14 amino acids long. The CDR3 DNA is TGCGCCAGCAGCTTGTCCCGGGACAGGTACGAGCAGTACTTC. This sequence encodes CASSLSRDRYEQYF.

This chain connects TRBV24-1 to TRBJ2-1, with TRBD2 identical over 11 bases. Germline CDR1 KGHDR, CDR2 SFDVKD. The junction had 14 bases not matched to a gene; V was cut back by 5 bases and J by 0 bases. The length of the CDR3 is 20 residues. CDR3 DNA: TGTGCCACCAGTGCCATATCGGGGACTAGCGGTCGAAGCTCCTACAATGAGCAGTTCTTC. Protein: CATSAISGTSGRSSYNEQFF.

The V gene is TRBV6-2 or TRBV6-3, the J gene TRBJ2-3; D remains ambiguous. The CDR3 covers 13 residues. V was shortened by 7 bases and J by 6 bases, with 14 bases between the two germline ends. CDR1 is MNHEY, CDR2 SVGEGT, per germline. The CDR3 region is CASKEFTTDTQYF. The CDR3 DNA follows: TGTGCCAGCAAGGAATTCACCACGGATACGCAGTATTTT.

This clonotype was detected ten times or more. CDR3 nucleotides: TGCGCCAGCAGCTACGGACAGGGTATTATCGATGAGCAGTTCTTC. Translated, it gives CASSYGQGIIDEQFF. This sequence joins TRBV4-1 and TRBJ2-1, with 8 positions matching TRBD1. The CDR3 covers 15 residues. With V trimmed by 5 bases and J by 8 bases, 11 bases remained unmatched. The germline V gene has CDR1 MGHRA and CDR2 YSYEKL.

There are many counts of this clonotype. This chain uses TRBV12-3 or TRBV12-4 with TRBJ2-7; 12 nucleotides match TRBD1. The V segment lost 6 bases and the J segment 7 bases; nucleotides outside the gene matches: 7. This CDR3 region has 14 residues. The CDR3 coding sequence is TGTGCCAGCAGCACGGGACAGGGGGCACGGGAGCAGTACTTC. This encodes CASSTGQGAREQYF.

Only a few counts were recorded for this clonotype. The CDR3 protein is CASSSQGMSYNSPLHF. CDR3 bases: TGTGCCAGCAGTTCTCAGGGGATGTCCTATAATTCACCCCTCCACTTT. This chain connects TRBV28 to TRBJ1-6, with D possibly being TRBD1 (6 bases). The CDR3 runs to 16 residues. V was clipped by 4 bases and J by 1 base, with 11 bases between them. Germline CDR1 is MDHEN and CDR2 is SYDVKM.

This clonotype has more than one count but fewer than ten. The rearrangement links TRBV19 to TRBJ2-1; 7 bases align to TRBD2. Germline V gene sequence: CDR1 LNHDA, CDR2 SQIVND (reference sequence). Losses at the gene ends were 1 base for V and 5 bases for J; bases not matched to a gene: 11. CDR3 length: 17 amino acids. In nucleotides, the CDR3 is TGTGCCAGTAGTATAGTGATAACGGGAGGCGGGGACAATGAGCAGTTCTTC. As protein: CASSIVITGGGDNEQFF.